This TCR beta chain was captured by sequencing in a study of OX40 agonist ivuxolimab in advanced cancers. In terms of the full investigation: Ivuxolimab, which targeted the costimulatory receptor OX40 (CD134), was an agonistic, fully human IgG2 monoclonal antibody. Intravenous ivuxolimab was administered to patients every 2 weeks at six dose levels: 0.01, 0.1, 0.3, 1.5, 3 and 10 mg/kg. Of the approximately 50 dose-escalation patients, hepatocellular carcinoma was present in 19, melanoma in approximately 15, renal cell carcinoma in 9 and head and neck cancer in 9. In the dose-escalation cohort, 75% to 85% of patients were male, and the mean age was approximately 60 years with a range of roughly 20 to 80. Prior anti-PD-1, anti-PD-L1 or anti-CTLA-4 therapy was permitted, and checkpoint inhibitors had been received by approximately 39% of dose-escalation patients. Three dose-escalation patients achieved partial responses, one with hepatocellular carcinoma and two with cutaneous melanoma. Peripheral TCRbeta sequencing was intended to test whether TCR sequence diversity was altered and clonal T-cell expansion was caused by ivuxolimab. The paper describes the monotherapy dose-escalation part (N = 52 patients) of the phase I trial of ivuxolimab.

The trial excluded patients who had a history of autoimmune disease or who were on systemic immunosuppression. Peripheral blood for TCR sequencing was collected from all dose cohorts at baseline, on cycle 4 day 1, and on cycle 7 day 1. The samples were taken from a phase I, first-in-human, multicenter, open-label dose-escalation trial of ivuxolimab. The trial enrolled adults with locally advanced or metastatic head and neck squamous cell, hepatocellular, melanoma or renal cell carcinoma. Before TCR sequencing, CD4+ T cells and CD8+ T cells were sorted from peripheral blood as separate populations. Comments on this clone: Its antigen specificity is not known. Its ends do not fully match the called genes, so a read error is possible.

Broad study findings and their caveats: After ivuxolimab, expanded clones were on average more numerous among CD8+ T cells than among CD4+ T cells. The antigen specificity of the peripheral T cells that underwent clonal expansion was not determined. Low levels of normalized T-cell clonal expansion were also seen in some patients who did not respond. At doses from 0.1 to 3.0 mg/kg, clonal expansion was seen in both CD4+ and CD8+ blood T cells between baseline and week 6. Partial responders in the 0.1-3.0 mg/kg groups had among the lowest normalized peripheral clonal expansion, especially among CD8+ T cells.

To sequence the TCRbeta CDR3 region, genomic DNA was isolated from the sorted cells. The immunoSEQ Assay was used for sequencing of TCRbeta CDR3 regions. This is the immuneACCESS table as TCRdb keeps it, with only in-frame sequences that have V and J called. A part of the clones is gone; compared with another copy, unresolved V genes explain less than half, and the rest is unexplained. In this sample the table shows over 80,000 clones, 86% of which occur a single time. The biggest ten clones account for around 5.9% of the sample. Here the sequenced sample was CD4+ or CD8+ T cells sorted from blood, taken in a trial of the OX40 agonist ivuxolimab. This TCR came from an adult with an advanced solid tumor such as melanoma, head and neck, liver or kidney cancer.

For the CDR3, the sequence is CASSIDRTSGNTIYF. At the DNA level, the sequence is TGTGCCAGCAGTATCGACCGTACCTCTGGAAACACCATATATTTT. The receptor chain draws on TRBV19 and TRBJ1-3; the D gene cannot be resolved reliably. From its cysteine to its phenylalanine, the CDR3 spans 15 amino acids. The read is trimmed to its CDR3 DNA, 45 bases read in frame from base 1. According to the germline V gene (reference sequence), CDR1 reads LNHDA and CDR2 reads SQIVND. The full variable domain, completed from the reference TRBV19 and TRBJ1-3 proteins outside the CDR3, reads DGGITQSPKYLFRKEGQNVTLSCEQNLNHDAMYWYRQDPGQGLRLIYYSQIVNDFQKGDIAEGYSVSREKKESFPLTVTSAQKNPTAFYLCASSIDRTSGNTIYFGEGSWLTVV.